This T cell receptor beta chain was sequenced during a study of CD8+ T cells in alopecia areata. Study-level results: Patients displayed less clarity in TCR sharing than mice, a finding possibly related to HLA. Higher clonality and more expanded CD8+ clones appeared in lesional than normal scalp.

RNA was extracted and reverse transcribed into cDNA as the sequencing template. Clones were read by immunoSEQ multiplex PCR, and TCRdb kept only the in-frame ones, dropping some. Seen here are more than 95,000 clones, less than 70% observed once, and the top ten hold 8% to 10%. Sorted out of PBMCs were CD4+ T cells and CD8+ T cells. This CDR3 region has 17 residues. Germline CDR1 SGHRS, CDR2 YFSETQ. V lost 1 base and J 4 bases, leaving 21 bases between the germline ends. This clone has just a few counts. Its cognate antigen is unknown. This receptor was taken from a human donor in good health. The V gene is TRBV5-1, the J gene TRBJ2-7; D is uncertain. The sequenced sample was CD4+ T cells sorted from blood. The CDR3 sequence is CASSLTFRGSGGYEQYF. In nucleotides, the CDR3 is TGCGCCAGCAGCTTGACCTTCCGTGGCTCGGGTGGGTACGAGCAGTACTTC.